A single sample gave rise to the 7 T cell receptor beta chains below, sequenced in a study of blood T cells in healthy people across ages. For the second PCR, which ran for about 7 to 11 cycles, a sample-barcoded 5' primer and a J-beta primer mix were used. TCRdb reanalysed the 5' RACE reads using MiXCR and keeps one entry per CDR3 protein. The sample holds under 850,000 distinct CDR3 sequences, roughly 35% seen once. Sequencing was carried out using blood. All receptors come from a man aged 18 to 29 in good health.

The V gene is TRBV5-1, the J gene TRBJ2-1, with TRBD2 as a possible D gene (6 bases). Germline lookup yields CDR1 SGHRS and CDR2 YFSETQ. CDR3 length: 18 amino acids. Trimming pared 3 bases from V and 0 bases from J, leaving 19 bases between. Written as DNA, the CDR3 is TGCGCCAGCAGCTCCCCCGGCAGGGAGGAAAGCTCCTACAATGAGCAGTTCTTC. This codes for CASSSPGREESSYNEQFF. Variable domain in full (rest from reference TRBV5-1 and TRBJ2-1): KAGVTQTPRYLIKTRGQQVTLSCSPISGHRSVSWYQQTPGQGLQFLFEYFSETQRNKGNFPGRFSGRQFSNSRSEMNVSTLELGDSALYLCASSSPGREESSYNEQFFGPGTRLTVL.

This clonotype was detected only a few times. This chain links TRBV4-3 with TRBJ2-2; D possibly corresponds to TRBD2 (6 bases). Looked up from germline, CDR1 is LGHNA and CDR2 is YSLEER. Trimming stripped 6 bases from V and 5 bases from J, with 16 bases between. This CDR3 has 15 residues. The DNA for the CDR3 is TGCGCCAGCAGGGACTCCCGGGGAGGAACCGGGGAGCTGTTTTTT. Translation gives CASRDSRGGTGELFF.

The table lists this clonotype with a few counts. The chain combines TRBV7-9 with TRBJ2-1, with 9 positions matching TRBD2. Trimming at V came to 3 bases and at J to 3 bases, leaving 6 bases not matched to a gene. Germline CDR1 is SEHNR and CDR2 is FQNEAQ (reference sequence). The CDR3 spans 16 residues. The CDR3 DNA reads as TGTGCCAGCAGCTTGTTACAGACTAGCGGCTACAATGAGCAGTTCTTC. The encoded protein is CASSLLQTSGYNEQFF.

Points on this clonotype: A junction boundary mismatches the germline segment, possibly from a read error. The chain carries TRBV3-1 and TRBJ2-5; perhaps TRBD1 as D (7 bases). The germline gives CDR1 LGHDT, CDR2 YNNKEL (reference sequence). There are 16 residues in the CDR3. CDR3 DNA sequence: TGTGCCCGCAGCCAAGATCAGGGGGACTTGATCGAGACCCAGTACTTC. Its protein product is CARSQDQGDLIETQYF.

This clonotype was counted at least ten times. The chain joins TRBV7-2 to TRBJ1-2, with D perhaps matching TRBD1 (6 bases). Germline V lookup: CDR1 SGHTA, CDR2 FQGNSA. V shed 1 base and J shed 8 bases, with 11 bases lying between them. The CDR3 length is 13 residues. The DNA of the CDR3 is TGTGCCAGCAGCTTAGGGCAGGGGTTGGGCTACACCTTC. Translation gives CASSLGQGLGYTF.

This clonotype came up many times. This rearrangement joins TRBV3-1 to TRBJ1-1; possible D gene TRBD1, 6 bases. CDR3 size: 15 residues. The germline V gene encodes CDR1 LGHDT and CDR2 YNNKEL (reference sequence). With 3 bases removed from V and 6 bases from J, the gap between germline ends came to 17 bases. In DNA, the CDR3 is TGTGCCAGCAGCCACCCACAGGGAAAGAGCGCTGAAGCTTTCTTT. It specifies CASSHPQGKSAEAFF. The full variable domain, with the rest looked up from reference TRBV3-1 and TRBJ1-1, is DTAVSQTPKYLVTQMGNDKSIKCEQNLGHDTMYWYKQDSKKFLKIMFSYNNKELIINETVPNRFSPKSPDKAHLNLHINSLELGDSAVYFCASSHPQGKSAEAFFGQGTRLTVV.

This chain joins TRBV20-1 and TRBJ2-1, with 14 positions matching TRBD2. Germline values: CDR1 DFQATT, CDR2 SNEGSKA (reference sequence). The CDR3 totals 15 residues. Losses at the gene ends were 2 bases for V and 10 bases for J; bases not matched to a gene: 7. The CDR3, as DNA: TGCAGTGCTAGACACGGACTAGCGGGGGGCTACGAGCAGTTCTTC. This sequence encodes CSARHGLAGGYEQFF.